Listed here are 24 T cell receptor beta chains from one sample, sequenced in a study of blood T cell repertoires in COVID-19. Only in-frame clones appear in the TCRdb table, and some are missing; sequencing was by immunoSEQ multiplex PCR. The profile shows over 80,000 clones, 90% to 95% of them singletons. The sequencing sample was made of peripheral blood. The receptors here all came from a man between 60 and 75 years old with acute or convalescent COVID-19.

This clone was seen just once. This chain links TRBV3-1 (or the pseudogene TRBV3-2) with TRBJ1-2; perhaps TRBD1 as D (5 bases). CDR3 length equals 14 residues. CDR1 and CDR2 (germline): LGHDT, YNNKEL (reference sequence). Trimming removed 2 bases from V and 4 bases from J, with 11 bases in between. The CDR3 here is CASSQTQGVYGYTF. DNA of the CDR3: TGTGCCAGCAGCCAAACTCAGGGCGTCTATGGCTACACCTTC.

This clone was observed once. The genes are TRBV2 and TRBJ2-3, with TRBD2 as a possible D gene (5 bases). This CDR3 spans 16 amino acids. Germline loops: CDR1 SNHLY, CDR2 FYNNEI. Trimming removed 1 base from V and 0 bases from J, with 11 bases in between. The CDR3, as DNA: TGTGCCAGCAGTGAAGTGGTGGGAGCTAGCACAGATACGCAGTATTTT. It translates to CASSEVVGASTDTQYF.

V and J are TRBV7-9 and TRBJ2-7; possibly TRBD1 for D (6 bases). V lost 1 base to trimming and J lost 3 bases, with 13 bases between them. The CDR3 runs to 15 residues. In germline, CDR1 is SEHNR, CDR2 FQNEAQ (reference sequence). CDR3 residues: CASSLVQGNIYEQYF. The CDR3 nucleotides read TGTGCCAGCAGCTTAGTCCAGGGGAATATCTACGAGCAGTACTTC.

CDR3 sequence: CASSLGLTKEYEQYF. CDR3 nucleotide sequence: TGTGCCAGCAGCTTAGGGCTAACCAAGGAGTACGAGCAGTACTTC. The V gene is TRBV7-6, the J gene TRBJ2-7; D remains ambiguous. The CDR3 contains 15 residues. The ends were cut back, 1 base at V and 4 bases at J, with 14 bases in the middle. Germline V lookup: CDR1 SGHVS, CDR2 FNYEAQ.

This CDR3 reads CASSLSVASDQPQHF. The CDR3 region has the DNA TGTGCCAGCAGTTTAAGTGTAGCATCCGATCAGCCCCAGCATTTT. This chain connects TRBV28 to TRBJ1-5; no firm D call. The germline V and J ends were trimmed by 2 bases and 5 bases, with 13 bases remaining between them. The germline gives CDR1 MDHEN, CDR2 SYDVKM. The CDR3 is 15 residues long.

This clone has a handful of counts. CDR3 amino acids: CASSSSGGARGYTF. CDR3 bases: TGCGCCAGCTCTTCCTCTGGGGGGGCTCGAGGCTACACCTTC. The chain recombines TRBV5-1 with TRBJ1-2, with D tentatively TRBD1 (6 bases). The CDR3 loop spans 14 amino acids. Trimming removed 7 bases at V and 8 bases at J, with 21 bases between. CDR1 is SGHRS and CDR2 is YFSETQ in the germline V gene. The full variable domain, completed using reference TRBV5-1 and TRBJ1-2, is KAGVTQTPRYLIKTRGQQVTLSCSPISGHRSVSWYQQTPGQGLQFLFEYFSETQRNKGNFPGRFSGRQFSNSRSEMNVSTLELGDSALYLCASSSSGGARGYTFGSGTRLTVV.

This clone was picked up one time. V gene TRBV5-6 combines with J gene TRBJ2-6, with 13 bases identical to TRBD2. V shed 4 bases and J 2 bases; nucleotides not matched to a gene: 9. The CDR3 is 19 residues long. CDR1 is SGHDT and CDR2 is YYEEEE in the germline V gene. The CDR3 loop is CASSPRTSGSLPGANVLTF. DNA for the CDR3: TGTGCCAGCAGCCCGCGGACTAGCGGGAGCCTACCTGGGGCCAACGTCCTGACTTTC.

The CDR3 DNA is TGTGCCAGCAGCGTCCTGGGACAGGGGGGCGTTCAGTACTTC. The encoded protein is CASSVLGQGGVQYF. The V and J genes are TRBV11-2 and TRBJ2-4; 11 bases are shared with TRBD1. The CDR3 extends over 14 amino acids. CDR1 and CDR2 (germline): SGHAT, FQNNGV. With 5 bases clipped from V and 11 bases from J, the junction kept 8 bases outside the gene matches.

The chain has TRBV2 and TRBJ1-1, with D possibly TRBD1 on 6 matching bases. The CDR3 is 14 residues long. Trimming shortened V by 4 bases and J by 3 bases, and 12 bases separated the two germline ends. CDR1 and CDR2 (germline): SNHLY, FYNNEI. The DNA for the CDR3 is TGTGCCAGCAGTGGTTCGCCAGGGGACACTGAAGCTTTCTTT. Amino acid sequence: CASSGSPGDTEAFF.

The chain has TRBV10-2 and TRBJ1-5, with a tentative D call TRBD1 (5 bases). The CDR3 extends over 16 amino acids. Trimming took off 0 bases at V and 4 bases at J, with 13 bases between the two ends. In germline, CDR1 is WSHSY, CDR2 SAAADI. For the CDR3, the DNA is TGCGCCAGCAGTGAGTCCTGGGGGGTGCGTAATCAGCCCCAGCATTTT. It specifies CASSESWGVRNQPQHF.

The sample holds a few counts of this clone. The genes are TRBV5-1 and TRBJ2-7, with TRBD1 identical over 9 bases. CDR1 and CDR2 (germline): SGHRS, YFSETQ. Germline trimming cut 4 bases from V and 2 bases from J; bases unmatched to any gene: 7. The CDR3 consists of 15 residues. The CDR3 region has the DNA TGCGCCAGCAGCCGAGGACAGGGGACTGCCTACGAGCAGTACTTC. Translated, it gives CASSRGQGTAYEQYF.

V gene TRBV6-5 combines with J gene TRBJ1-5; D possibly corresponds to TRBD1 (5 bases). This CDR3 region has 15 residues. Trimming pared 5 bases from V and 0 bases from J, leaving 11 bases between. Germline lookup yields CDR1 MNHEY and CDR2 SVGAGI. As DNA, the CDR3 is TGTGCCAGCAGTCCAGGGATCTATAGCAATCAGCCCCAGCATTTT. This sequence encodes CASSPGIYSNQPQHF.

This sequence joins TRBV4-2 and TRBJ2-6; maybe TRBD2 (5 bases). This CDR3 has 18 residues. Germline values: CDR1 LGHNA, CDR2 YNFKEQ. Deletions cut 3 bases from V and 4 bases from J, with 19 bases between. This CDR3 reads CASSQFGGGGPGANVLTF. The CDR3 bases are TGTGCCAGCAGCCAGTTCGGAGGTGGTGGCCCCGGGGCCAACGTCCTGACTTTC.

This chain links TRBV5-8 with TRBJ1-1, with D unresolved. CDR3 length equals 15 residues. The V and J ends lost 5 bases and 0 bases respectively, with 14 bases between them. Germline V gene data show CDR1 as SGHTS and CDR2 as YDEGEE. The CDR3 coding sequence is TGTGCCAGCAGTCGTGACACCTTCATGAACACTGAAGCTTTCTTT. Protein sequence: CASSRDTFMNTEAFF.

Only one count was recorded for this clone. The chain employs TRBV7-9 and TRBJ2-5; possible D gene TRBD1, 5 bases. V was pared by 5 bases and J by 7 bases, with 14 bases between. The CDR3 has 13 amino acids. Germline values: CDR1 SEHNR, CDR2 FQNEAQ (reference sequence). The DNA for the CDR3 is TGTGCCAGCAGCGGATCCACCCAGGGGACCCAGTACTTC. Protein product: CASSGSTQGTQYF.

The J gene is TRBJ2-7, the V gene TRBV13; TRBD2 aligns across 12 bases. The ends lost 5 bases at V and 1 base at J; junction bases unmatched: 3. Germline V gene data show CDR1 as PRHDT and CDR2 as FYEKMQ (reference sequence). This CDR3 comprises 15 residues. Here the CDR3 DNA reads TGTGCCAGCAGCCGGGGGACTAGCGGGTCCTACGAGCAGTACTTC. Translation: CASSRGTSGSYEQYF.

The gene calls are TRBV27 and TRBJ2-7, with 9 positions matching TRBD1. The CDR3 totals 15 residues. Germline CDR1 MNHEY, CDR2 SMNVEV (reference sequence). Trimming removed 4 bases from V and 0 bases from J; junction bases left unmatched: 4. CDR3 nucleotides: TGTGCCAGCAGTTCATGGACAGGGGACTCCTACGAGCAGTACTTC. It codes for CASSSWTGDSYEQYF.

The rearrangement links TRBV5-4 to TRBJ1-1; 9 nucleotides line up with TRBD1. There are 14 residues in the CDR3. Germline CDR1 is SGHNT and CDR2 is YYREEE (reference sequence). Trimming at V came to 4 bases and at J to 0 bases, leaving 1 base not matched to a gene. CDR3 bases: TGTGCCAGCAGCAGGACAGGGGTGAACACTGAAGCTTTCTTT. It translates to CASSRTGVNTEAFF.

The chain joins TRBV9 to TRBJ1-4; TRBD1 aligns across 7 bases. CDR3 length equals 17 residues. Germline V gene data show CDR1 as SGDLS and CDR2 as YYNGEE. After removal of 4 bases from V and 0 bases from J, the junction contained 9 bases not matched to a gene. The CDR3 reads CASSPRAGGTTNEKLFF. CDR3 sequence (DNA): TGTGCCAGCAGCCCCCGCGCAGGGGGAACAACTAATGAAAAACTGTTTTTT.

The chain is built from TRBV5-1 and TRBJ2-1, with D hard to call. Trimming took 0 bases from V and 4 from J, leaving 14 bases between them. Germline CDR1 reads SGHRS; CDR2 reads YFSETQ. The CDR3 sequence is 16 residues long. CDR3 region: CASSLGFAASYNEQFF. In DNA form, the CDR3 reads TGCGCCAGCAGCTTGGGTTTTGCGGCCTCGTACAATGAGCAGTTCTTC.

The genes are TRBV7-9 and TRBJ2-3; D might be TRBD2 (5 bases). Trimming took off 1 base at V and 3 bases at J, with 8 bases between the two ends. Germline CDR1 reads SEHNR; CDR2 reads FQNEAQ (reference sequence). CDR3 length: 14 residues. The CDR3 region has the DNA TGTGCCAGCAGCTTAGAGAGGAGGACAGATACGCAGTATTTT. Protein sequence: CASSLERRTDTQYF. Full variable domain (rest looked up from reference TRBV7-9 and TRBJ2-3): DTGVSQNPRHKITKRGQNVTFRCDPISEHNRLYWYRQTLGQGPEFLTYFQNEAQLEKSRLLSDRFSAERPKGSFSTLEIQRTEQGDSAMYLCASSLERRTDTQYFGPGTRLTVL.

V gene TRBV5-6 combines with J gene TRBJ2-5; tentative D call: TRBD1 (6 bases). This CDR3 is built from 14 residues. Germline V gives CDR1 SGHDT, CDR2 YYEEEE. V dropped 5 bases and J dropped 1 base, with 12 bases sitting between them. In DNA form, the CDR3 reads TGTGCCAGCAGTCATACAGGGACCCAAGAGACCCAGTACTTC. Translated, it gives CASSHTGTQETQYF.

The chain is built from TRBV11-1 and TRBJ1-1; a possible D gene is TRBD1 (5 bases). This CDR3 spans 14 amino acids. The V gene lost 3 bases and the J gene lost 1 base, with 9 bases spanning the gap. Germline values: CDR1 SGHAT, CDR2 FQDESV (reference sequence). The chain's CDR3 is CASSFFDRNTEAFF. CDR3 nucleotides: TGTGCCAGCAGCTTTTTTGACAGGAACACTGAAGCTTTCTTT.

The rearrangement links TRBV11-3 to TRBJ2-1; weak D call: TRBD1 (6 bases). The CDR3 is made up of 15 amino acids. Trimming cost V 0 bases and J 12 bases, with 18 bases left between them. Germline loops: CDR1 SGHNT, CDR2 YENEEA. DNA for the CDR3: TGTGCCAGCAGCTTAGATGGTGACTCTACAGGGCCGCAGTTCTTC. Translation gives CASSLDGDSTGPQFF.